This is a list of T cell receptor beta chains from one sample in a study of shared clonotypes between healthy human individuals. Data came from immunoSEQ multiplex PCR; TCRdb stores just in-frame clones and leaves some out. The repertoire holds approximately 2,200,000 clones, with 93% as singletons. The source material was naive CD8+ T cells from PBMCs. The source is a man in his late teens or twenties in good health. Some clones in this sample may be carry-over from other donors' samples. The CDR3 runs from the conserved cysteine through the conserved F or W. D genes are given only for firm matches. Expanded clones get a size class; other rows say once, few or many, or leave the size out.

TRBJ2-7 | TRBV7-9 | - | - | TGTGCCAGCAGCATCCACGACGGGTCCTACGAGCAGTACTTC | CASSIHDGSYEQYF
TRBJ2-4 | TRBV28 | - | - | TGTGCCAGCAGTTTGGTTCTTGCCAAAAACATTCAGTACTTC | CASSLVLAKNIQYF
TRBJ2-7 | TRBV7-9 | - | - | TGTGCCAGCAGCTCCGCCCTTAGGGACGAGCAGTACTTC | CASSSALRDEQYF
TRBJ1-1 | TRBV2 | - | - | TGTGCCAGCAGGGGAATTAAAGCTTTCTTT | CASRGIKAFF
TRBJ2-1 | TRBV9 | - | - | TGTGCCAGCAGCTCCAGGAGTGAGCAGTTCTTC | CASSSRSEQFF
TRBJ1-5 | TRBV19 | - | - | TGTGCCAGTAGTAGTTTTCGATTAACAGGTGATAATCAGCCCCAGCATTTT | CASSSFRLTGDNQPQHF
TRBJ2-5 | TRBV4-3 | - | - | TGCGCCAGCAGCCAAGAAATCGAGGAGGGGGAGACCCAGTACTTC | CASSQEIEEGETQYF
TRBJ2-4 | TRBV10-3 | - | - | TGTGCCATCAGTGAGTCGGGTTCGGGGACTGAGTACTTC | CAISESGSGTEYF
TRBJ2-7 | TRBV10-2 | - | - | TGCGCCAGCGGGTCTAGCGTAAGGTCCAGAGAGCAGTACTTC | CASGSSVRSREQYF
TRBJ2-2 | TRBV5-8 | - | - | TGTGCCACCGCCTACAGGGCTCTAAACACCGGGGAGCTGTTTTTT | CATAYRALNTGELFF
TRBJ2-1 | TRBV19 | - | - | TGTGCCAGCTCGCCTAGGGTTGGCAACAACAATGAGCAGTTCTTC | CASSPRVGNNNEQFF
TRBJ1-2 | TRBV29-1 | - | TRBD1 | TGCAGCGTTCCTCCCTACACAGGGGCCTATGGCTACACCTTC | CSVPPYTGAYGYTF
TRBJ1-2 | TRBV9 | - | - | TGTGCCAGCAGCGCCTTTGAGGCTAACTATGGCTACACCTTC | CASSAFEANYGYTF
TRBJ1-1 | TRBV7-9 | once | - | TGTGCCAGCAGCTTAGGTCAGGGTCCGAACACTGAAGCTTTCTTT | CASSLGQGPNTEAFF
TRBJ2-7 | TRBV19 | once | - | TGTGCCAGTAGTCTGACCGGGTACGAGCAGTACTTC | CASSLTGYEQYF
TRBJ1-5 | TRBV21-1 | - | - | TGTGCCAGCAGCATTTATACCGGGACAGGGACGGAAAGCAATCAGCCCCAGCATTTT | CASSIYTGTGTESNQPQHF
TRBJ1-4 | TRBV5-4 | - | - | TGTGCCAGCAGCGGACGACCAGTTGAAAAACTGTTTTTT | CASSGRPVEKLFF
TRBJ2-7 | TRBV27 | - | TRBD1 | TGTGCCAGCAGTTTTCTTACAGGGGGGCAGTACGAGCAGTACTTC | CASSFLTGGQYEQYF
TRBJ2-7 | TRBV14 | - | - | TGTGCCAGCAGCCCAAGCCCGACGGTATCCTACGAGCAGTACTTC | CASSPSPTVSYEQYF
TRBJ1-4 | TRBV6-6 | - | - | TGTGCCAGCAGGAGCACGACGGGTTTCCGAACCGAACAACTGTTTTTT | CASRSTTGFRTEQLFF
TRBJ1-5 | TRBV30 | - | TRBD1 | TGTGCCTGCGACACAGGGGTGGGGGATCAGCCCCAGCATTTT | CACDTGVGDQPQHF
TRBJ2-1 | TRBV6-4 | - | - | TGTGCCAGCAGTGTCTCTGCCAGGGACCGGGGCCAGTTCTTC | CASSVSARDRGQFF
TRBJ2-7 | TRBV7-8 | - | - | TGTGCCAGCAGCCCTTCCTGGTACGAGCAGTACTTC | CASSPSWYEQYF
TRBJ2-2 | TRBV5-4 | - | - | TGTGCCAGCAGTGTGGGCTCCGGGGAGCTGTTTTTT | CASSVGSGELFF
TRBJ2-2 | TRBV6-1 | - | - | TGTGCCAGCAGTGATAGGACCGGTGATGGGACCGGGGAGCTGTTTTTT | CASSDRTGDGTGELFF
TRBJ2-1 | TRBV6-5 | - | - | TGTGCCAGCAGCCACAGGGTCGGGCATGAGCAGTTCTTC | CASSHRVGHEQFF
TRBJ2-6 | TRBV9 | - | TRBD1 | TGTGCCAGCAGCGTCGACAGGGGGTCTGGGGCCAACGTCCTGACTTTC | CASSVDRGSGANVLTF
TRBJ2-7 | TRBV27 | - | - | TGTGCCAGCAGTTTAAGGCTCCGAGCCTACGAGCAGTACTTC | CASSLRLRAYEQYF
TRBJ2-7 | TRBV7-9 | - | - | TGTGCCAGCAGCTTAGGTAATAGTTTTTACGAGCAGTACTTC | CASSLGNSFYEQYF